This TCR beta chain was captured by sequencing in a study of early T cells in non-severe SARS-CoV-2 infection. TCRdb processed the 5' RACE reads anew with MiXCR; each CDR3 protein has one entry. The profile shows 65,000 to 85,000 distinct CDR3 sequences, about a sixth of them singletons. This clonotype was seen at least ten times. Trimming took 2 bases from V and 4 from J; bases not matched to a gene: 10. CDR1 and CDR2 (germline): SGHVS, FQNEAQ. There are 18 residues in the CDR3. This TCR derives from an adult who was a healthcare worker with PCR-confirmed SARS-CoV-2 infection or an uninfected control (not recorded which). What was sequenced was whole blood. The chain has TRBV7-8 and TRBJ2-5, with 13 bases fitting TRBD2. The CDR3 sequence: CASSLFVGLAGEGETQYF. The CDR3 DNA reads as TGTGCCAGCAGCTTATTCGTAGGACTAGCGGGAGAGGGAGAGACCCAGTACTTC.